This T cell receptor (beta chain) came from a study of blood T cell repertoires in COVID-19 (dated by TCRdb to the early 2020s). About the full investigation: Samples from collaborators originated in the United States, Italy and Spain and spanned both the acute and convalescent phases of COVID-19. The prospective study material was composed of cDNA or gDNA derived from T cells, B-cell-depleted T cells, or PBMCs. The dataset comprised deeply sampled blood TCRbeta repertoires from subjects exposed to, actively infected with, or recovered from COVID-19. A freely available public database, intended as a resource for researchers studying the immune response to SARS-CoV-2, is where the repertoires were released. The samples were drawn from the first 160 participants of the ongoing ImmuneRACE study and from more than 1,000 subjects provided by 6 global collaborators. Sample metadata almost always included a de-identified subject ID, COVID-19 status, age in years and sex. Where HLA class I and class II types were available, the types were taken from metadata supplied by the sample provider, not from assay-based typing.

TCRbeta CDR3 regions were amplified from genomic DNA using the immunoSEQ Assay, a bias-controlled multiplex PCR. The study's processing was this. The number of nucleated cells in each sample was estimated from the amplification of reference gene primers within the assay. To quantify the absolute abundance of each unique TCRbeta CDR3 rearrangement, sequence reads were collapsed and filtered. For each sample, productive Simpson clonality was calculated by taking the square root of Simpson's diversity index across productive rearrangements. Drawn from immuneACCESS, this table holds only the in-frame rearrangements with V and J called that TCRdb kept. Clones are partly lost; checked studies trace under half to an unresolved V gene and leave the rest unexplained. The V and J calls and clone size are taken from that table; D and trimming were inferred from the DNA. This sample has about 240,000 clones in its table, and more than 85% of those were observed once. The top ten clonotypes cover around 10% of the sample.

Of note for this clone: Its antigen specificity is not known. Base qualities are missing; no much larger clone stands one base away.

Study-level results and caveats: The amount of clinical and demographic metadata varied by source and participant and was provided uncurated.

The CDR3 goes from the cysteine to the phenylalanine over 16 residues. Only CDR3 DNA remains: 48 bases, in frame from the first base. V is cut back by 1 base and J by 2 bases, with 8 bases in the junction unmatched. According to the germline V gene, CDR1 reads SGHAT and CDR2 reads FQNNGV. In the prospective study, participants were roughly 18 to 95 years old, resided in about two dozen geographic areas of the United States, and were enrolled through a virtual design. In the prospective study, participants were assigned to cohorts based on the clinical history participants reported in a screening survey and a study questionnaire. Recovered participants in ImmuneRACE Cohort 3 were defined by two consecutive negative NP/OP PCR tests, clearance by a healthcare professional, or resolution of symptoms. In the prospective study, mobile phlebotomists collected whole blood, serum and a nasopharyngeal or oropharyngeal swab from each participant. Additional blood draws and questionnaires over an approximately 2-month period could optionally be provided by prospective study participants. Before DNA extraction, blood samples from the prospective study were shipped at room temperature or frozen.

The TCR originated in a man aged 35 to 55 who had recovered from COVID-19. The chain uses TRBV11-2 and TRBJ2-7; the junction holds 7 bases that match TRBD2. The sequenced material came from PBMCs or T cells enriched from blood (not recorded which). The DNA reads TGTGCCAGCAGCTTAGGTCCAGCGGGGATACCCTACGAGCAGTACTTC. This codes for CASSLGPAGIPYEQYF.